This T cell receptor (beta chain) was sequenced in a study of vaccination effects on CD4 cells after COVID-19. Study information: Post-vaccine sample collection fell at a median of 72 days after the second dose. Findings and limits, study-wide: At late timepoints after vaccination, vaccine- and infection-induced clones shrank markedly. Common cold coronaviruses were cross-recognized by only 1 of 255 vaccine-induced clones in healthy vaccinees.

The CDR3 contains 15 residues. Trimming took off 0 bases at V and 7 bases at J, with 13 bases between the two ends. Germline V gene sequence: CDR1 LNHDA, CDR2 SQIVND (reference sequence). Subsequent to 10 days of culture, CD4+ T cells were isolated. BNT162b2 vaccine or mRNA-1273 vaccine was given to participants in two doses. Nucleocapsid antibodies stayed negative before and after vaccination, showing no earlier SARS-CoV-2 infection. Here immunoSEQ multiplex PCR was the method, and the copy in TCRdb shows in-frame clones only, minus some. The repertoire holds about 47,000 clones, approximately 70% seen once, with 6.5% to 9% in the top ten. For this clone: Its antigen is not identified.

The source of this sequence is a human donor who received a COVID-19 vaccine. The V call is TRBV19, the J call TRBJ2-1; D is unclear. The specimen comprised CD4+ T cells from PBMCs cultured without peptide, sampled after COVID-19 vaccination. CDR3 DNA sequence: TGTGCCAGTAGTATAGATTTTGGCGGCAGAAATGAGCAGTTCTTC. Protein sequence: CASSIDFGGRNEQFF.